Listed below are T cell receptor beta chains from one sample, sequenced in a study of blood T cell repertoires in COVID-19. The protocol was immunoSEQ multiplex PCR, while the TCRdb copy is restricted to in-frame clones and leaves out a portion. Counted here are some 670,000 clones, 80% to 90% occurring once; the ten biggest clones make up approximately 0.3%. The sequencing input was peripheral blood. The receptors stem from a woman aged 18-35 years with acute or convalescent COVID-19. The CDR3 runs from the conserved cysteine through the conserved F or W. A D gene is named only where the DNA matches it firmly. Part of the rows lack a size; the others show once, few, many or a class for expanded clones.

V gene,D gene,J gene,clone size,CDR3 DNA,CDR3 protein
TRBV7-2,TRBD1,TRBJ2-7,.,TGTGCCAGCAGCAGCACAGGGGGGCCCCTCTACGAGCAGTACTTC,CASSSTGGPLYEQYF
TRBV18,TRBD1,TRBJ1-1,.,TGTGCCAGCTCGTCCGACAGGGGGATCTGGAACACTGAAGCTTTCTTT,CASSSDRGIWNTEAFF
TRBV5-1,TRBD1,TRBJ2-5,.,TGCGCCAGCAGCTTGGGGGACAGGAGGGGAGAGACCCAGTACTTC,CASSLGDRRGETQYF
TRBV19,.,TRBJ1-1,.,TGTGCCAGTAGTTCCCGGGAGAACACTGAAGCTTTCTTT,CASSSRENTEAFF
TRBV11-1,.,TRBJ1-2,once,TGTGCCAGCAGTCCCCAGGTGGGTGGCTACACCTTC,CASSPQVGGYTF
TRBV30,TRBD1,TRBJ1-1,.,TGTGCCTGGAGTGTCCAGGGGGTACGGACTGAAGCTTTCTTT,CAWSVQGVRTEAFF
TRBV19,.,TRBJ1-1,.,TGTGCCAGTTCCCGTCAGGGGTGGAACACTGAAGCTTTCTTT,CASSRQGWNTEAFF
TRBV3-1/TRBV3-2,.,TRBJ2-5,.,TGTGCCAGCAGCCAAGAAAGCTGGGCCTTTTCCCCTCGGGAGACCCAGTACTTC,CASSQESWAFSPRETQYF
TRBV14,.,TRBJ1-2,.,TGTGCCAGCAGCCAAGGGGCAAGCAGGGCTGCCTATGGCTACACCTTC,CASSQGASRAAYGYTF
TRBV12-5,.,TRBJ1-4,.,TGTGCTAGTGGTCCGCGAGGGGGGGACAAACTGTTTTTT,CASGPRGGDKLFF
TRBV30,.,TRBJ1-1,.,TGTGCCTGGACCCATAGGGGCAGGGTTTGGGCTGAAGCTTTCTTT,CAWTHRGRVWAEAFF
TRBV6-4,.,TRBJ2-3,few,TGTGCCAGCAGTGGAGGTCTTAGCACAGATACGCAGTATTTT,CASSGGLSTDTQYF
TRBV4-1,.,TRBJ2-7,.,TGCGCCAGCAGCAGCGACCCCAACGAGCAGTACTTC,CASSSDPNEQYF
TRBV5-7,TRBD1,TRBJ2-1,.,TGTGCCAGCAGCACCGGGACAGGGCACTACAATGAGCAGTTCTTC,CASSTGTGHYNEQFF
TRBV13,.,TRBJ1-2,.,TGTGCCAGCAGCTTAGGGACAGAGACCTATGGCTACACCTTC,CASSLGTETYGYTF
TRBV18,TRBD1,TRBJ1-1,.,TGTGCCAGCTCGCCCCGGGACAGGTTTTTCCCTGGAGCTTTCTTT,CASSPRDRFFPGAFF
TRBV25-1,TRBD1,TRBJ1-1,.,TGTGCCAGCAGTGGCAGGGGGTGGACTGAAGCTTTCTTT,CASSGRGWTEAFF
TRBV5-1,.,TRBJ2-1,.,TGCGCCAGCAGTCTGGCAGTATATGGCAATGAGCAGTTCTTC,CASSLAVYGNEQFF
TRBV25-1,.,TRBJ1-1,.,TGTGCCAGCAGTGACCAGGGGTTCTCTGAAGCTTTCTTT,CASSDQGFSEAFF
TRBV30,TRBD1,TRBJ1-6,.,TGTGCCTGGGGAAGGACAGGAAATTCACCCCTCCACTTT,CAWGRTGNSPLHF
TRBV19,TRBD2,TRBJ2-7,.,TGTGCCAGTAGTACCAGCTGGGCGGGGGATTATTACGAGCAGTACTTC,CASSTSWAGDYYEQYF
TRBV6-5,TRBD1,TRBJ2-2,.,TGTGCCAGCAGTTACTCTCGGGACAGGGCTGTGAGGGAGCTGTTTTTT,CASSYSRDRAVRELFF
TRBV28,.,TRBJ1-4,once,TGTGCCAGCAGTTCCGTAAGGGGCTGGGGCTTTGAAAAACTGTTTTTT,CASSSVRGWGFEKLFF
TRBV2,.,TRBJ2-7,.,TGTGCCAGCGAAGGGGGATCAGGATACGAGCAGTACTTC,CASEGGSGYEQYF
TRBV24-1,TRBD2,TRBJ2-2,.,TGTGCCACCAGTTTTAGCGGGGGGAGCACCGGGGAGCTGTTTTTT,CATSFSGGSTGELFF
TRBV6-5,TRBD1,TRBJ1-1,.,TGTGCCAGCAGTTGGGGACAGCTGAACACTGAAGCTTTCTTT,CASSWGQLNTEAFF
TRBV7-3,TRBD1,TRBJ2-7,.,TGTGCCAGCAGCCCTGGACAGGGCTACGAGCAGTACTTC,CASSPGQGYEQYF
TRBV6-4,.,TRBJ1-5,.,TGTGCCAGCAGTCCCTTCCGGGGGCAGCCCCAGCATTTT,CASSPFRGQPQHF
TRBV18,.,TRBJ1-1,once,TGTGCCAGCTCACCAGGACAGCTCATGAACACTGAAGCTTTCTTT,CASSPGQLMNTEAFF
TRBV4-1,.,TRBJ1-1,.,TGCGCCAGCAGCCAAGATAAACCCAGGAAGATTAGCACTGAAGCTTTCTTT,CASSQDKPRKISTEAFF
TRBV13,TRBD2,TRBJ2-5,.,TGTGCCAGCAGCTACGGGCGGGGGGATGTAGAGACCCAGTACTTC,CASSYGRGDVETQYF
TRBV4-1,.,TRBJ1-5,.,TGCGCCAGCAGCCAAGCGTGGGGGGATCAGCCCCAGCATTTT,CASSQAWGDQPQHF
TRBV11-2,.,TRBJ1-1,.,TGTGCCAGCAGCTCATGGGGGGGGTTTGAGGCTGAAGCTTTCTTT,CASSSWGGFEAEAFF
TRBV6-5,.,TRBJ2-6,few,TGTGCCAGCAGCCCCTCAGGGACTGGGGCCAACGTCCTGACTTTC,CASSPSGTGANVLTF
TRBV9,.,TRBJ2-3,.,TGTGCCAGCAGCGTAGATCTTCGGGGGGCCGGAGATACGCAGTATTTT,CASSVDLRGAGDTQYF
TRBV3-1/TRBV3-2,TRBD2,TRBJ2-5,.,TGTGCCAGCAGCCAAGATCCTAGCGGAAAAGAGACCCAGTACTTC,CASSQDPSGKETQYF
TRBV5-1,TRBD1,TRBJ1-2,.,TGCGCCAGCAGCTTGTCGGGACAGGCATCCTATGGCTACACCTTC,CASSLSGQASYGYTF
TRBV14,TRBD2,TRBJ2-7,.,TGTGCCAGCAGCCAAGATGCGGGGGTCGCATCCTACGAGCAGTACTTC,CASSQDAGVASYEQYF
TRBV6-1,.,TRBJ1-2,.,TGTGCCAGCAGTGAAACAGGCAGAGCTAACTATGGCTACACCTTC,CASSETGRANYGYTF
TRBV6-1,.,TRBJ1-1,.,TGTGCCAGCAGTGATGGACTGGAGGGGAACACTGAAGCTTTCTTT,CASSDGLEGNTEAFF
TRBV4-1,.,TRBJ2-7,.,TGCGCCAGCAGCCAAGTTCGGCAGGGCCTTAACGAGCAGTACTTC,CASSQVRQGLNEQYF
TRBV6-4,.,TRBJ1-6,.,TGTGCCAGCAGTTACAGCGCCGGGGATAGATCACCCCTCCACTTT,CASSYSAGDRSPLHF
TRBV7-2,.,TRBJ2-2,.,TGTGCCAGCAGCGTCCGGGTTAACGGGGAGCTGTTTTTT,CASSVRVNGELFF
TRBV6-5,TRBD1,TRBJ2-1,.,TGTGCCAGCAACTCCGGACAGGGGGGGATCAATGAGCAGTTCTTC,CASNSGQGGINEQFF
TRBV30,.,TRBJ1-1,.,TGTGCCTACCGCCTAATGAACACTTATCAGGCTGAAGCTTTCTTT,CAYRLMNTYQAEAFF
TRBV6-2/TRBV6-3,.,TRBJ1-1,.,TGTGCCAGCAGTTATAACCGGGACACGGGAGGCACTGAAGCTTTCTTT,CASSYNRDTGGTEAFF
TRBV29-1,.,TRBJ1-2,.,TGCAGCGCGGACGGGGTCTATGGCTACACCTTC,CSADGVYGYTF
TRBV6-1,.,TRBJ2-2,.,TGTGCCAGCAGTTTGACAAGCACCGGGGAGCTGTTTTTT,CASSLTSTGELFF
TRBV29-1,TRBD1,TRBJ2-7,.,TGCAGCGTTGAATCCCGGACAGGCTACGAGCAGTACTTC,CSVESRTGYEQYF
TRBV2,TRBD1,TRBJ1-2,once,TGTGCCAGCAGTGGGGACAGTCCTAACTATGGCTACACCTTC,CASSGDSPNYGYTF
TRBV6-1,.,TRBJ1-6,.,TGTGCCAGCAACAATAATTCACCCCTCCACTTT,CASNNNSPLHF
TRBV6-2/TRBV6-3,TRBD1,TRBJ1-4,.,TGTGCCAGCAGTACGGGACAGGGGGCTAATGAAAAACTGTTTTTT,CASSTGQGANEKLFF
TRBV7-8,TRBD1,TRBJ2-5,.,TGTGCCAGCAGCGCCGATCCGACAGGGGTTGGCGAGACCCAGTACTTC,CASSADPTGVGETQYF
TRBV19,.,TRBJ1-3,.,TGTGCCAGTAGTATTGCGGGGAGCTCCTCTGGAAACACCATATATTTT,CASSIAGSSSGNTIYF
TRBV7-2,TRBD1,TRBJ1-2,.,TGTGCCAGCAGCACCGAGGGGGCGAGGCATGGCTACACCTTC,CASSTEGARHGYTF